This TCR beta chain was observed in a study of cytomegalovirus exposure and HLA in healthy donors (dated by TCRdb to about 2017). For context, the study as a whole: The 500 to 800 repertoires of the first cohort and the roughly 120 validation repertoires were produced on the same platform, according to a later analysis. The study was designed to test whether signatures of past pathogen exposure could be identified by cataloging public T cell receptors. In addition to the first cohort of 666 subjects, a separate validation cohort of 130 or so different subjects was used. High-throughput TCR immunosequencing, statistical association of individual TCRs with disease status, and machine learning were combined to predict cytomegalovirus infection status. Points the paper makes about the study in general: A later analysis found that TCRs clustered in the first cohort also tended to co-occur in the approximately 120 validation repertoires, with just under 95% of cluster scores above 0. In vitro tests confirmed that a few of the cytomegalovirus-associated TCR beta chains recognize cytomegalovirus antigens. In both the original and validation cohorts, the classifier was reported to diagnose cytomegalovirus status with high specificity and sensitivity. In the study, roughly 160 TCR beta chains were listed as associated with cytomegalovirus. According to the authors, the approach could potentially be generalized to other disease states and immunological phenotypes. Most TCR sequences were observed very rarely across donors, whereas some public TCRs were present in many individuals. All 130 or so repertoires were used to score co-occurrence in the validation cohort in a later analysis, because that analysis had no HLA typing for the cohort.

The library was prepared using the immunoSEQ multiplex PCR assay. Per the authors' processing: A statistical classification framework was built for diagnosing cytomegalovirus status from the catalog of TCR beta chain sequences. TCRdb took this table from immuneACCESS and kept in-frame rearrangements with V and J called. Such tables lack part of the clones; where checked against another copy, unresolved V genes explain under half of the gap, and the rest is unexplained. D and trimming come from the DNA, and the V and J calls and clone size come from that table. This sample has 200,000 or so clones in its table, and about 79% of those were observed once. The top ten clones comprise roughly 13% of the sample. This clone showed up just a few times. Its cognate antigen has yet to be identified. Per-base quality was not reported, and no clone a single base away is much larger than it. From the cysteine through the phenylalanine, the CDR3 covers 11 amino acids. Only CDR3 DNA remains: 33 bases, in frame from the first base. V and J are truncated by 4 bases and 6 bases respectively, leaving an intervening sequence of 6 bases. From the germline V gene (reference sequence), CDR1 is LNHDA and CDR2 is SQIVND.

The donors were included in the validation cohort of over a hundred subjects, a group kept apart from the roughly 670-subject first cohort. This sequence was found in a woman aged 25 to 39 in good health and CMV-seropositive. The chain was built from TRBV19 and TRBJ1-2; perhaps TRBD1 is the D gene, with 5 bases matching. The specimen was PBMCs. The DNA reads TGTGCCAGTAGTACAGGGCATGGCTACACCTTC. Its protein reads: CASSTGHGYTF.